Sequencing of this TCR beta chain was carried out in a study of identical twins. Whole-study results and caveats: For zero-insertion analyses, partial confounding could come from invariant MAIT and iNKT cells.

Every one of the donors was a healthy Caucasian. This clonotype was counted ten times or more. What it recognizes is unknown. The CDR3 totals 15 residues. Losses at the gene ends were 5 bases for V and 3 bases for J; bases not matched to a gene: 9. Germline CDR1 reads DFQATT; CDR2 reads SNEGSKA (reference sequence). Template switching added a universal primer site; cDNA carried unique molecular identifiers. Via MiXCR, TCRdb re-called the 5' RACE reads, giving one row per CDR3 protein. The sample lists roughly 240,000 distinct CDR3 sequences, 5.5% to 7% occurring once. These sequences were also reported in another study, on yellow fever vaccine responses in identical twins.

This chain uses TRBV20-1 with TRBJ2-1; TRBD2 agrees at 8 bases. Sequenced input: memory (CD45RO+) T cells sorted from blood. The receptor was derived from a woman aged 18-29 years in good health. In nucleotides, the CDR3 is TGCAGTGCTTCCTCGTTTAGCGGGAACTACAATGAGCAGTTCTTC. Its translation is CSASSFSGNYNEQFF.